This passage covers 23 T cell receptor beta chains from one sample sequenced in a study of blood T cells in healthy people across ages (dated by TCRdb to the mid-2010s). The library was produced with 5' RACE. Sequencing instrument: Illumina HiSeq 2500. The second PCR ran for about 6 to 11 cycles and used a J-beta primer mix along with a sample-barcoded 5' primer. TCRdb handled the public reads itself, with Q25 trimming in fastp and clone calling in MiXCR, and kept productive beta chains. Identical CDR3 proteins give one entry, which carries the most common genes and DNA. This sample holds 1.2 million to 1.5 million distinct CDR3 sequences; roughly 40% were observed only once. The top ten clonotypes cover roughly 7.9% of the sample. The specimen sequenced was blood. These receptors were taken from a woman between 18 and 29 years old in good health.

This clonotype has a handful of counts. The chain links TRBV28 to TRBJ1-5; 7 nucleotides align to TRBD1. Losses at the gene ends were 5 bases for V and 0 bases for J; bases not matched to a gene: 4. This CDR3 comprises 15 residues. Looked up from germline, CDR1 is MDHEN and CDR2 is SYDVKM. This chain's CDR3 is CASSKTGYSNQPQHF. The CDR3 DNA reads TGTGCCAGCAGTAAGACAGGGTATAGCAATCAGCCCCAGCATTTT.

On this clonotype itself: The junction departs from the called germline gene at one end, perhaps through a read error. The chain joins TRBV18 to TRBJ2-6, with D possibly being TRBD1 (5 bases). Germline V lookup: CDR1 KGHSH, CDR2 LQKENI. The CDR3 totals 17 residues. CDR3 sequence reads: CASSPTGDASGANVLTF. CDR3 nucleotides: TGTGCCAGCTCACCAACCGGAGATGCCTCTGGGGCCAATGTCCTGACTTTC.

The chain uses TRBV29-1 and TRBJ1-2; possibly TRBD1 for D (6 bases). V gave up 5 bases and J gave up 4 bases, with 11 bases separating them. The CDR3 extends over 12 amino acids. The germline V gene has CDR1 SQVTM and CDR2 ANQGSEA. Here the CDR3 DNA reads TGCAGCGTTCCCGGGACATCCTATGGCTACACCTTC. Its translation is CSVPGTSYGYTF.

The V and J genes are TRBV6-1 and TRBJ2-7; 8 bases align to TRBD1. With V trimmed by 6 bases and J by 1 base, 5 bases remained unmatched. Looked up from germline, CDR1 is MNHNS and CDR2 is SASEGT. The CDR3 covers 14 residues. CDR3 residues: CASRHTGGSYEQYF. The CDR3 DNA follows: TGTGCCAGCAGGCATACAGGGGGGTCCTACGAGCAGTACTTC.

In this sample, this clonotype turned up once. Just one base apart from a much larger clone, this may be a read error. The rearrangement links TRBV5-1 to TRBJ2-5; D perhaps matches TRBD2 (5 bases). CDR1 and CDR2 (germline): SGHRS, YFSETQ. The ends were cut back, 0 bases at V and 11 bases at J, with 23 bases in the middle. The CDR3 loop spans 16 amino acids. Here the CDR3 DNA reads TGCGCCAGCAGCTTGGTAGCGCAAAGCTCCTACAATGAGCAGTACTTC. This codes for CASSLVAQSSYNEQYF.

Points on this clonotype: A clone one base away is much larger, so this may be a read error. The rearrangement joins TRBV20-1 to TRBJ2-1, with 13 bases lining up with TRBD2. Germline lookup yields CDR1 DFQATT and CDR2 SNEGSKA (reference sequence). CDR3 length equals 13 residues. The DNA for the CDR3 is TGCAGTGCGGGACTAGCGGGGAGCAATGGGCAGTTCTTC. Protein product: CSAGLAGSNGQFF.

CDR3 in amino acids: CSASEPRGNYNEQFF. The CDR3, as DNA: TGCAGTGCTAGCGAGCCCCGTGGGAACTACAATGAGCAGTTCTTC. V is TRBV20-1 and J is TRBJ2-1; D ambiguous. V was pared by 3 bases and J by 3 bases, with 15 bases between. This CDR3 has 15 residues. CDR1 and CDR2 from the germline V gene are DFQATT and SNEGSKA (reference sequence).

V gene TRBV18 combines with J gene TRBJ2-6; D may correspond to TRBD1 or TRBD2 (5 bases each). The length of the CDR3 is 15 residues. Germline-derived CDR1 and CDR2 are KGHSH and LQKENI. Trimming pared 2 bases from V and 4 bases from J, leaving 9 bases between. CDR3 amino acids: CASSPEGTGANVLTF. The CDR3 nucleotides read TGTGCCAGCTCACCAGAGGGGACCGGGGCCAACGTCCTGACTTTC.

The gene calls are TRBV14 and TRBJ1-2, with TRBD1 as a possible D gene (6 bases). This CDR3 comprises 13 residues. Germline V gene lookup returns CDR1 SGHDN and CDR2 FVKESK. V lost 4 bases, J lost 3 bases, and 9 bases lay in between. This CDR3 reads CASSRTAYYGYTF. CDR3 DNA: TGTGCCAGCAGCCGGACAGCCTACTATGGCTACACCTTC. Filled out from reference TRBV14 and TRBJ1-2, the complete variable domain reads EAGVTQFPSHSVIEKGQTVTLRCDPISGHDNLYWYRRVMGKEIKFLLHFVKESKQDESGMPNNRFLAERTGGTYSTLKVQPAELEDSGVYFCASSRTAYYGYTFGSGTRLTVV.

The CDR3 protein is CATSLGSSYNEQFF. The CDR3 DNA is TGTGCCACCAGCCTAGGGAGCTCCTACAATGAGCAGTTCTTC. The J gene is TRBJ2-1, the V gene TRBV15; tentatively, D is TRBD2 (5 bases). CDR3 length: 14 residues. Germline V CDR1 and CDR2: LNHNV, YYDKDF (reference sequence). Trimming shortened V by 5 bases and J by 0 bases, and 8 bases separated the two germline ends.

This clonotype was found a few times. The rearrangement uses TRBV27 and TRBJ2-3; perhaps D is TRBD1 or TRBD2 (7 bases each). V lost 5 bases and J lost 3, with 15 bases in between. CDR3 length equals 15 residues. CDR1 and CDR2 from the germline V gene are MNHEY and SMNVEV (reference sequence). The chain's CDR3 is CASSTAGGATDTQYF. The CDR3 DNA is TGTGCCAGCAGTACCGCAGGGGGGGCGACAGATACGCAGTATTTT.

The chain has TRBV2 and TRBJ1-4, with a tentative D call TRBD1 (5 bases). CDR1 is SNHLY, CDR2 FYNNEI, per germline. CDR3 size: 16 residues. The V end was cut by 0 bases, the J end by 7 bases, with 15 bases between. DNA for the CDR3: TGTGCCAGCAGTGAAGCTCGAGATGGGGGAAGTGAAAAACTGTTTTTT. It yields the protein CASSEARDGGSEKLFF.

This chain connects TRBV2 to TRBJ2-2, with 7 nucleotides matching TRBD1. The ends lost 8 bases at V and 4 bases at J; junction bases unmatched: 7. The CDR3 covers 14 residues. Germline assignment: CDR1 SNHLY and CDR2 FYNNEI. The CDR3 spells CASSKAGGTGELFF. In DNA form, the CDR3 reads TGTGCCAGCTCGAAGGCAGGGGGCACCGGGGAGCTGTTTTTT.

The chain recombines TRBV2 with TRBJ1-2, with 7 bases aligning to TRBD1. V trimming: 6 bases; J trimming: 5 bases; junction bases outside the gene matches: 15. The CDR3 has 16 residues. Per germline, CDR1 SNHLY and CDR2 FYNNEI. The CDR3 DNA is TGTGCCAGCAGCGACACGACCGGACAGGCTAGATATGGCTACACCTTC. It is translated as CASSDTTGQARYGYTF.

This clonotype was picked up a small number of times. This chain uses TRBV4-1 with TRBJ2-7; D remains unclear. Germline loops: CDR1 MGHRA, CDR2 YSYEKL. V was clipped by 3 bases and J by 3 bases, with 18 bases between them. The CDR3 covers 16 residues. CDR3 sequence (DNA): TGCGCCAGCAGCCAGCGAGTCTCGGGCTCGGGCTACGAGCAGTACTTC. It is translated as CASSQRVSGSGYEQYF.

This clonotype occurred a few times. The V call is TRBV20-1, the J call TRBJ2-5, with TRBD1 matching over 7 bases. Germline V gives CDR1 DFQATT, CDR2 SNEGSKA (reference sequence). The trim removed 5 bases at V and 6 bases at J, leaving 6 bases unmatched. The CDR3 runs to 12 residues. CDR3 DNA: TGCAGTGCTCACAGACAGGGAAAGACCCAGTACTTC. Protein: CSAHRQGKTQYF.

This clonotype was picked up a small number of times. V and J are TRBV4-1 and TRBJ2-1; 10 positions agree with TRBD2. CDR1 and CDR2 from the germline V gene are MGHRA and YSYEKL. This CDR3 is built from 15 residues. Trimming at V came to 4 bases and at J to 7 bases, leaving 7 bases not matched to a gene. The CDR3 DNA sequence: TGCGCCAGCAGCCCCAGCGGGGGGGCCTTAAATGAGCAGTTCTTC. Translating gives CASSPSGGALNEQFF.

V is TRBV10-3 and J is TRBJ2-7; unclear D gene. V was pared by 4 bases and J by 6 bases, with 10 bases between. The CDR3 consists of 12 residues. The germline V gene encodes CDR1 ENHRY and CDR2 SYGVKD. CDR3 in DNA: TGTGCCATCAGTGCCCCCCTCGGCGAGCAGTACTTC. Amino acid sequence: CAISAPLGEQYF.

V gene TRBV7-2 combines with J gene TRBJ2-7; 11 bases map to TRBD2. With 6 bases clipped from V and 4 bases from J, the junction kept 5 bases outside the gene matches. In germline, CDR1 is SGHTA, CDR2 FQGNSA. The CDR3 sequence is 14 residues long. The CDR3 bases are TGTGCCAGCAGGTCTCTAGCGGGAGGATACGAGCAGTACTTC. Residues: CASRSLAGGYEQYF. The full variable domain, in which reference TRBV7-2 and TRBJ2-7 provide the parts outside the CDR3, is GAGVSQSPSNKVTEKGKDVELRCDPISGHTALYWYRQSLGQGLEFLIYFQGNSAPDKSGLPSDRFSAERTGGSVSTLTIQRTQQEDSAVYLCASRSLAGGYEQYFGPGTRLTVT.

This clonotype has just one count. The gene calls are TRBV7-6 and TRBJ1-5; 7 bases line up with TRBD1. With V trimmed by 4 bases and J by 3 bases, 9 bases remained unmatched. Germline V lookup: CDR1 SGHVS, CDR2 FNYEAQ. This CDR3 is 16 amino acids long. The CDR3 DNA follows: TGTGCCAGCAGCTCAGAACAGGGGTCTTTCAATCAGCCCCAGCATTTT. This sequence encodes CASSSEQGSFNQPQHF.

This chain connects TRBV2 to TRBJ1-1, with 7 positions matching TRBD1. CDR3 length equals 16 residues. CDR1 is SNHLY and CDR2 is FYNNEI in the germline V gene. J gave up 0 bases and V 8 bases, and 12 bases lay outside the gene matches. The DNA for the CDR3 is TGTGCCAGCCGGGATTCCAGGGGGGGAATGAACACTGAAGCTTTCTTT. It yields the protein CASRDSRGGMNTEAFF.

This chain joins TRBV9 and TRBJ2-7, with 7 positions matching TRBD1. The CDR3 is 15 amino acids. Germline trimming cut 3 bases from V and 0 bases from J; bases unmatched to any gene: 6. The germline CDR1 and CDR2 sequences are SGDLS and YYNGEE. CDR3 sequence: CASSETWDSSYEQYF. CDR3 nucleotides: TGTGCCAGCAGCGAAACATGGGACAGCTCCTACGAGCAGTACTTC.

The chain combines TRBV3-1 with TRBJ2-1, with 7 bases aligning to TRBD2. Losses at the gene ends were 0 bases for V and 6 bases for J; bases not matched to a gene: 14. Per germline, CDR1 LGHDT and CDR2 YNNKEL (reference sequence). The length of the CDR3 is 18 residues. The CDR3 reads CASSQETKAGPRANEQFF. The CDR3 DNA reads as TGTGCCAGCAGCCAAGAAACGAAAGCGGGGCCTAGAGCCAATGAGCAGTTCTTC.